The source of this TCR beta chain is a study of blood T cell repertoires in COVID-19. Clones were sequenced by immunoSEQ multiplex PCR, and TCRdb holds only the in-frame ones, with some missing. The data contain tens of thousands of clones, roughly 79% of them singletons. Germline V CDR1 and CDR2: MNHNS, SASEGT. The CDR3 loop spans 16 amino acids. The junction had 5 bases not matched to a gene; V was cut back by 3 bases and J by 2 bases. Specimen: peripheral blood. This rearrangement joins TRBV6-1 to TRBJ2-2; 8 nucleotides match TRBD1. This receptor was obtained from a human donor in a cohort sampled during active COVID-19. DNA for the CDR3: TGTGCCAGCAGTGACTATGGACAGGGTAACACCGGGGAGCTGTTTTTT. Translated: CASSDYGQGNTGELFF.